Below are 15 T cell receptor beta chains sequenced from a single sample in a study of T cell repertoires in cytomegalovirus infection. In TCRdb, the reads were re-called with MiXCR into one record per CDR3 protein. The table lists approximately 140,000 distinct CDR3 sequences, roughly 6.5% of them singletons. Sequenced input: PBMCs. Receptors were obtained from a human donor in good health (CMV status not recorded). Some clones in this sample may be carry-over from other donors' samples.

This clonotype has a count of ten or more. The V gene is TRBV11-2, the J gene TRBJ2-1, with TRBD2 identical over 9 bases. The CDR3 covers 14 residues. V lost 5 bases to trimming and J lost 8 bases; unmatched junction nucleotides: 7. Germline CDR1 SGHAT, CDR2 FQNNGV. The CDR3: CASSKRGVGDEQFF. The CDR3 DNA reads TGTGCCAGCAGCAAGCGGGGGGTAGGGGATGAGCAGTTCTTC.

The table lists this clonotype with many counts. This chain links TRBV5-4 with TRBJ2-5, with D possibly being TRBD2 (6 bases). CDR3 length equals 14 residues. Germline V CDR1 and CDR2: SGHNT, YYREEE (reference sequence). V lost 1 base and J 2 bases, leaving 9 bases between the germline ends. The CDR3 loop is CASSLRGIQETQYF. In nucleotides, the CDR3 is TGTGCCAGCAGCTTGCGGGGGATACAAGAGACCCAGTACTTC.

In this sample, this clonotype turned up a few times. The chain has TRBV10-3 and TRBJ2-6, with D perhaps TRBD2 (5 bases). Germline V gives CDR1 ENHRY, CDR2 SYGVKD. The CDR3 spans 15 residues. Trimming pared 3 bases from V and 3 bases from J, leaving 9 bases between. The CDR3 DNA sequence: TGTGCCATCAGTGAAACCGGGGTTGGGGCCAACGTCCTGACTTTC. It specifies CAISETGVGANVLTF.

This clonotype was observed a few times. This chain's CDR3 is CASSFPWTGDEQFF. The CDR3 nucleotides are TGTGCCAGTAGTTTCCCTTGGACTGGGGATGAGCAGTTCTTC. This chain connects TRBV19 to TRBJ2-1; D possibly corresponds to TRBD2 (5 bases). The germline V gene encodes CDR1 LNHDA and CDR2 SQIVND (reference sequence). The CDR3 extends over 14 amino acids. The V end was cut by 5 bases, the J end by 8 bases, with 16 bases between.

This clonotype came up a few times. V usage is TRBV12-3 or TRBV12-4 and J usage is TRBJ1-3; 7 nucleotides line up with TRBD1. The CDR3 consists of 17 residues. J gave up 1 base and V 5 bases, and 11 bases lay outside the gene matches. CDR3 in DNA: TGTGCCAGCAGTCCTCATAATAGGGGGCTTTCTGGAAACACCATATATTTT. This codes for CASSPHNRGLSGNTIYF.

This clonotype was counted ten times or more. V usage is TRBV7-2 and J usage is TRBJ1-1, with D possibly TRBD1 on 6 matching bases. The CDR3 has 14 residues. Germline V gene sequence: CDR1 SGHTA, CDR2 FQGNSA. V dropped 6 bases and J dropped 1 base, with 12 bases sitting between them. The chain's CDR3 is CASRLGATNTEAFF. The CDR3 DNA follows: TGTGCCAGCAGATTGGGGGCGACGAACACTGAAGCTTTCTTT.

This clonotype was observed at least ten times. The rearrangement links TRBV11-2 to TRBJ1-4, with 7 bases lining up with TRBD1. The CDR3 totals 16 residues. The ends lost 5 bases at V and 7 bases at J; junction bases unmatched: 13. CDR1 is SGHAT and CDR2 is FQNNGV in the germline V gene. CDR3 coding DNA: TGTGCCAGCAGCCCTTGGCCACAGGGGAAGGGTGAAAAACTGTTTTTT. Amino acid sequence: CASSPWPQGKGEKLFF.

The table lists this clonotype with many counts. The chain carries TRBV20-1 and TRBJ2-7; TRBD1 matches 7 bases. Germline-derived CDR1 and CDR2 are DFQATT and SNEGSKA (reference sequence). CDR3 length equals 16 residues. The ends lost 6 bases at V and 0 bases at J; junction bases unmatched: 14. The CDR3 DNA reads TGCAGTGCGACAAACGCGGTGGGGACAGACTCCTACGAGCAGTACTTC. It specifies CSATNAVGTDSYEQYF.

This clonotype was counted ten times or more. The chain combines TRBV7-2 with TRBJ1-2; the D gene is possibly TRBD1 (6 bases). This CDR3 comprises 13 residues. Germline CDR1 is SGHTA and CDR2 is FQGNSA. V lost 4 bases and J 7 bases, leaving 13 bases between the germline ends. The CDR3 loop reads CASSWTASSGYTF. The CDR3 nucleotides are TGTGCCAGCAGCTGGACAGCTTCGAGTGGCTACACCTTC.

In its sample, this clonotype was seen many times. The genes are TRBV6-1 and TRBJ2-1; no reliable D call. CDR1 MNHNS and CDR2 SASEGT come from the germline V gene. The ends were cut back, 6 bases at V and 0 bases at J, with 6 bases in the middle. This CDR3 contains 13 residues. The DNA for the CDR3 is TGTGCCAGCAGCTCCAGCTCCTACAATGAGCAGTTCTTC. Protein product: CASSSSSYNEQFF.

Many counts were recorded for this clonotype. CDR3 bases: TGTGCCATCAGTGAAGATACAGTCCGTGGCTACACCTTC. Amino acids: CAISEDTVRGYTF. The chain is built from TRBV10-3 and TRBJ1-2; no reliable D call. With 3 bases removed from V and 7 bases from J, the gap between germline ends came to 12 bases. Looked up from germline, CDR1 is ENHRY and CDR2 is SYGVKD. The length of the CDR3 is 13 residues.

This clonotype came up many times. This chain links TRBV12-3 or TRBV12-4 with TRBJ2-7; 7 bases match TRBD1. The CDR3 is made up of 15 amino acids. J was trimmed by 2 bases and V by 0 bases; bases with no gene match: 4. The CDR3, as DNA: TGTGCCAGCAGTTTAGCTGGGGGACAGACCTACGAGCAGTACTTC. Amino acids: CASSLAGGQTYEQYF.

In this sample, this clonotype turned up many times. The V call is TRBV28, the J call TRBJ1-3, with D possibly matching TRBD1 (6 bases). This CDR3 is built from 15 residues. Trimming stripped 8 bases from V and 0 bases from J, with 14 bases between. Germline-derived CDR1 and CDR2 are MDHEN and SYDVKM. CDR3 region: CASLEGGRSGNTIYF. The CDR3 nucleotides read TGTGCCAGCCTTGAGGGGGGACGCTCTGGAAACACCATATATTTT.

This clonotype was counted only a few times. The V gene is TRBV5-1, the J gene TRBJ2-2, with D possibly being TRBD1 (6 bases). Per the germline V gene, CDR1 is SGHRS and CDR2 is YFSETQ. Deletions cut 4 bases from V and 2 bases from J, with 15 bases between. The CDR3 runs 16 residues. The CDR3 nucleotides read TGCGCCAGCAGCCCGCTAGACAGGCTCAACACCGGGGAGCTGTTTTTT. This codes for CASSPLDRLNTGELFF.

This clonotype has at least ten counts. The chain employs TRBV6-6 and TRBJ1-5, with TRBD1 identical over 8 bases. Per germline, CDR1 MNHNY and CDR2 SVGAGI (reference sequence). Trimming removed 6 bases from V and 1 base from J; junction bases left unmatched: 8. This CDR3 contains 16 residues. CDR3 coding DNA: TGTGCCAGCAGACCAAACAGGGGGTTAAGCAATCAGCCCCAGCATTTT. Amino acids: CASRPNRGLSNQPQHF.